The sequence of this TCR beta chain was determined in a study of cytomegalovirus exposure and HLA in healthy donors. Comment on this clone: No antigen is known for it.

V lost 4 bases and J lost 3; bases outside the gene matches: 3. Germline CDR1 and CDR2: SGHAT and FQDESV (reference sequence). The CDR3 is made up of 13 amino acids. Study-wide results and caveats: In an earlier analysis, about 90% or about 30%: the productive usage of most TCR beta V segments. Among the sequence variants, a highly shared cluster was likely an artifact of sequencing. Exclusion as indistinguishable affected some V segments, including TRBV6-2 and TRBV6-3.

PCR primers comprised 60 Vbeta and 13 Jbeta primers. This table comes from immunoSEQ multiplex PCR, and its TCRdb copy is limited to in-frame clones, with some not included. The data show tens of thousands of clones, roughly two thirds seen once. The sequenced material came from PBMCs. This sequence joins TRBV11-1 and TRBJ2-7; TRBD1 matches 7 bases. The receptor's source is a man aged 50-59 years in good health and CMV-seronegative. The CDR3 DNA is TGTGCCAGCAGCTCTAGGGACAGCTACGAGCAGTACTTC. Its translation: CASSSRDSYEQYF.